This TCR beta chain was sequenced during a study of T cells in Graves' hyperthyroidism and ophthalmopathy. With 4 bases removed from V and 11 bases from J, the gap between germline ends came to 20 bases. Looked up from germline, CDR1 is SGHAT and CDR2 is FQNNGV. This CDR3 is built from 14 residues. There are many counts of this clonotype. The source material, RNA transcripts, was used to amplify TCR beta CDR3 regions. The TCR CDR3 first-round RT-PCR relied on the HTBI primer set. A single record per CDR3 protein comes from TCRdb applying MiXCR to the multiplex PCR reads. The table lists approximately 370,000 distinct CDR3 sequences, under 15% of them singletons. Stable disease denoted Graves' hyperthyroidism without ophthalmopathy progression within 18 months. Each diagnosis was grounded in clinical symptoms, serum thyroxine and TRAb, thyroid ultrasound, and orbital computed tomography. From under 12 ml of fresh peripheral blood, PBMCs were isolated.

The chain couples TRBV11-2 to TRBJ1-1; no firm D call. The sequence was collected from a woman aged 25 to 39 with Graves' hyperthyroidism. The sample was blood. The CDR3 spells CASSSTRVRLGAFF. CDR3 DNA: TGTGCCAGCAGCTCGACCCGGGTCCGCCTCGGGGCTTTCTTT.